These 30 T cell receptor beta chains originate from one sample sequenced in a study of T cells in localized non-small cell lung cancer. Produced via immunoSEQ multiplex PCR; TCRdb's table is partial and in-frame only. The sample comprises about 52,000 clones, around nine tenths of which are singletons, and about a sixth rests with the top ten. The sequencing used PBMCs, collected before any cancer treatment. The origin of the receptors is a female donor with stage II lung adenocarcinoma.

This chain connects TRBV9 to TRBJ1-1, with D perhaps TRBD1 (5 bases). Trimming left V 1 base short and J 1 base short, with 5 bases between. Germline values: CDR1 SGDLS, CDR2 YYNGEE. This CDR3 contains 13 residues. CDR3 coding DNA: TGTGCCAGCAGCGTAAGGGGGAACACTGAAGCTTTCTTT. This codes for CASSVRGNTEAFF.

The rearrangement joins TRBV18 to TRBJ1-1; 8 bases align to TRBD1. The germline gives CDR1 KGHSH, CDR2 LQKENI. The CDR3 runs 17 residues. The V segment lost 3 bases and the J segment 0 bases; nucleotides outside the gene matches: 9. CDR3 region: CASSPMGETGVNTEAFF. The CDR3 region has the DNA TGTGCCAGCTCACCTATGGGGGAGACAGGGGTGAACACTGAAGCTTTCTTT.

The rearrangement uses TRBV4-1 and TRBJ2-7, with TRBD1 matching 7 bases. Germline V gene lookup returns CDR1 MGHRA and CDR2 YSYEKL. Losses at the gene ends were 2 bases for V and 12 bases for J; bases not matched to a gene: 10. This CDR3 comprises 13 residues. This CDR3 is CASSQNRDRDLYF. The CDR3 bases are TGCGCCAGCAGCCAAAACCGAGACAGGGATCTGTACTTC.

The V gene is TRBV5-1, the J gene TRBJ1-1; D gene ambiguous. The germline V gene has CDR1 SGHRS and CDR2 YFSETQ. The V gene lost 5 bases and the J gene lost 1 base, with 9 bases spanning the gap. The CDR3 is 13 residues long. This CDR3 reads CASSPTGNTEAFF. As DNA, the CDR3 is TGCGCCAGCAGTCCGACGGGGAACACTGAAGCTTTCTTT.

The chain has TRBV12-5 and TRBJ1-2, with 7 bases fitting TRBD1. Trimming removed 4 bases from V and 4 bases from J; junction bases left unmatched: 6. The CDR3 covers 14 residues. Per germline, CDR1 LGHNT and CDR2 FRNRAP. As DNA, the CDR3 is TGTGCTAGTGGTTCCCAGGGGGGTGGCTATGGCTACACCTTC. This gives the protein CASGSQGGGYGYTF.

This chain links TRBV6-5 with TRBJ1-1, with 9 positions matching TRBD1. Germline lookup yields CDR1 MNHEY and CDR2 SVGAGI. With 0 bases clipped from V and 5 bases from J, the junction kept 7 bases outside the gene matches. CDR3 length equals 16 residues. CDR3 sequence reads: CASSYSPGQGRTEAFF. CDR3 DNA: TGTGCCAGCAGTTACTCTCCGGGACAGGGACGGACTGAAGCTTTCTTT.

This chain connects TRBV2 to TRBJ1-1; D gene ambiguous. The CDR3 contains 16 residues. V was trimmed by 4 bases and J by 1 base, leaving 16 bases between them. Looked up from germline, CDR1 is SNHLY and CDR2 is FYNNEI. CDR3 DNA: TGTGCCAGCAGTGGGAAGAGGGCGTGGGGGAACACTGAAGCTTTCTTT. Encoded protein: CASSGKRAWGNTEAFF.

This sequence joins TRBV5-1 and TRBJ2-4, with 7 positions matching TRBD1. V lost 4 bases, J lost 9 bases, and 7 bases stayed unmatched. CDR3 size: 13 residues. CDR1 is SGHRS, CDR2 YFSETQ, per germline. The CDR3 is CASSPTGPGIQYF. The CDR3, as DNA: TGCGCCAGCAGCCCGACAGGGCCGGGCATTCAGTACTTC.

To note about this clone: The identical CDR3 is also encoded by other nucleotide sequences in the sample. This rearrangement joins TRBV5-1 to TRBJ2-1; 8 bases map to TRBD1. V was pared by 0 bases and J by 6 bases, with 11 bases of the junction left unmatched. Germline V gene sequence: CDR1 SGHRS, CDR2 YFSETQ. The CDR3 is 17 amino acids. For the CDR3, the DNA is TGCGCCAGCAGCTTGGAGGGAAGGACAGGGCCCCTCAATGAGCAGTTCTTC. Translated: CASSLEGRTGPLNEQFF.

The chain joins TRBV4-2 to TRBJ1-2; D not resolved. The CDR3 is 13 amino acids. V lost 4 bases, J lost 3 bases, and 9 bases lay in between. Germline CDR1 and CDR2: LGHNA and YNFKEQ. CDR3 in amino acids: CASSLRADYGYTF. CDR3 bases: TGTGCCAGCAGCCTACGCGCAGACTATGGCTACACCTTC.

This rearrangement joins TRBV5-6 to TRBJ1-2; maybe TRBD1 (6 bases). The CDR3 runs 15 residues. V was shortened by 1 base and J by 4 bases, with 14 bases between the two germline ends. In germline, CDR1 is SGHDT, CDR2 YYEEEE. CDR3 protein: CASSLSPGAFYGYTF. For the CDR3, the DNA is TGTGCCAGCAGCTTGTCCCCAGGGGCGTTCTATGGCTACACCTTC.

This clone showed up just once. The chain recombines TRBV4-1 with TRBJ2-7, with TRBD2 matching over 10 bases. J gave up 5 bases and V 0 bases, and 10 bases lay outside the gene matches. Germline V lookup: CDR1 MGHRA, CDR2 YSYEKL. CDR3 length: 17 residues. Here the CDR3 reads CASSQDLQRGGPNEQYF. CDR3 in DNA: TGCGCCAGCAGCCAAGATTTGCAGCGGGGGGGCCCCAACGAGCAGTACTTC.

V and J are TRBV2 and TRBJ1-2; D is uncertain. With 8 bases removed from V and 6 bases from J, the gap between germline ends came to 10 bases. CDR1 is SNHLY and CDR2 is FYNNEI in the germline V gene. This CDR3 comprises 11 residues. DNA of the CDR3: TGTGCCAGCCGGCAGGCAAATGGCTACACCTTC. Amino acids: CASRQANGYTF. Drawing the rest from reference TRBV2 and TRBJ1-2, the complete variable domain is EPEVTQTPSHQVTQMGQEVILRCVPISNHLYFYWYRQILGQKVEFLVSFYNNEISEKSEIFDDQFSVERPDGSNFTLKIRSTKLEDSAMYFCASRQANGYTFGSGTRLTVV.

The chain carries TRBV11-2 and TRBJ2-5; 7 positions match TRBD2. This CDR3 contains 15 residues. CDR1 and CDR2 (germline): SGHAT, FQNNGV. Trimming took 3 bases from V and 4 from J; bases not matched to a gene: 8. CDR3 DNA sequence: TGTGCCAGCAGCTTGGTTGGGGGGGAGGTAGAGACCCAGTACTTC. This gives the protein CASSLVGGEVETQYF.

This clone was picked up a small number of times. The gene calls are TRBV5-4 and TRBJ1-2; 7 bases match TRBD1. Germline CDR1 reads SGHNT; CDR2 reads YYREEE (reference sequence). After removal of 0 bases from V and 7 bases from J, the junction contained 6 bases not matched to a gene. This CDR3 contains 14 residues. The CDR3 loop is CASSLGVGGFGYTF. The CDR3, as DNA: TGTGCCAGCAGCTTGGGGGTAGGGGGCTTTGGCTACACCTTC.

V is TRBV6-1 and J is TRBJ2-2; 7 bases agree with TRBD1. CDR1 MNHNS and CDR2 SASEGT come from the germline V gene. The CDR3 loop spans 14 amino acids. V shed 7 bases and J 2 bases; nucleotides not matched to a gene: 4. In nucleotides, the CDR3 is TGTGCCAGCATCCGGGACAGAAACACCGGGGAGCTGTTTTTT. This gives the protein CASIRDRNTGELFF.

The CDR3, as DNA: TGTGCCAGCAGCTGGGGATCGAACTCTGGAAACACCATATATTTT. This gives the protein CASSWGSNSGNTIYF. V gene TRBV7-9 combines with J gene TRBJ1-3, with unresolved D. V lost 4 bases and J 0 bases, leaving 10 bases between the germline ends. The CDR3 spans 15 residues. Germline lookup yields CDR1 SEHNR and CDR2 FQNEAQ (reference sequence). Filled out from reference TRBV7-9 and TRBJ1-3, the complete variable domain reads DTGVSQNPRHKITKRGQNVTFRCDPISEHNRLYWYRQTLGQGPEFLTYFQNEAQLEKSRLLSDRFSAERPKGSFSTLEIQRTEQGDSAMYLCASSWGSNSGNTIYFGEGSWLTVV.

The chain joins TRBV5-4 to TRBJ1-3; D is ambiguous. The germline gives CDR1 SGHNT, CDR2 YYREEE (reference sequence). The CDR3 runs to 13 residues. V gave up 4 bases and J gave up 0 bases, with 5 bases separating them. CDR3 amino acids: CASSRDSGNTIYF. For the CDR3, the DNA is TGTGCCAGCAGCCGCGACTCTGGAAACACCATATATTTT. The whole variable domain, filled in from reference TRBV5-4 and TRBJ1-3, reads ETGVTQSPTHLIKTRGQQVTLRCSSQSGHNTVSWYQQALGQGPQFIFQYYREEENGRGNFPPRFSGLQFPNYSSELNVNALELDDSALYLCASSRDSGNTIYFGEGSWLTVV.

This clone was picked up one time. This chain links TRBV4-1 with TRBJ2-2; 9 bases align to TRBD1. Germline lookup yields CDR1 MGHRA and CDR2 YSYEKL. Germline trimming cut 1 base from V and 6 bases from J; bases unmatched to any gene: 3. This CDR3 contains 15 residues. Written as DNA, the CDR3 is TGCGCCAGCAGCCAAGGGGACAGGGCCGCCGGGGAGCTGTTTTTT. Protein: CASSQGDRAAGELFF.

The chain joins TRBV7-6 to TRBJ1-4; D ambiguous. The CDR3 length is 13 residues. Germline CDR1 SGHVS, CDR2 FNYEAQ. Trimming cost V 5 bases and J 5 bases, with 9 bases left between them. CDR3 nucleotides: TGTGCCAGCAGCCGGAGCGTAAATGAAAAACTGTTTTTT. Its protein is CASSRSVNEKLFF.

The chain's CDR3 is CASSEARLSATSTDTQYF. The CDR3 DNA reads TGTGCCAGCAGTGAAGCGCGGTTAAGCGCCACTAGCACAGATACGCAGTATTTT. J is TRBJ2-3 and V is TRBV6-1; no reliable D call. The CDR3 covers 18 residues. Germline V gene data show CDR1 as MNHNS and CDR2 as SASEGT. Trimming left V 0 bases short and J 0 bases short, with 16 bases between.

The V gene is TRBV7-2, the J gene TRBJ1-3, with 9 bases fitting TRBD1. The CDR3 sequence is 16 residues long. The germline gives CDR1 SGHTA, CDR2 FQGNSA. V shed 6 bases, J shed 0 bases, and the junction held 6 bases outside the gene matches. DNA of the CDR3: TGTGCCAGCAGTCGACAGGGGGTAGGCTCTGGAAACACCATATATTTT. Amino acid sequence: CASSRQGVGSGNTIYF.

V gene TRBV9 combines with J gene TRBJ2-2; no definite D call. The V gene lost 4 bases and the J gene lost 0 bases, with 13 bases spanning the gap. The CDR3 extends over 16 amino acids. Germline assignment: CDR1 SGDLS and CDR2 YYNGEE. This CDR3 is CASSLTYFPNTGELFF. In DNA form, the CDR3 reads TGTGCCAGCAGCTTGACGTATTTCCCGAACACCGGGGAGCTGTTTTTT.

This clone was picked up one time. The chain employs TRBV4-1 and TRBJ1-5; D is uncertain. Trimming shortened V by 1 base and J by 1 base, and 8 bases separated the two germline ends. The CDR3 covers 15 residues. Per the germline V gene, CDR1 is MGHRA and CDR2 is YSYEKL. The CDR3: CASSQGIESNQPQHF. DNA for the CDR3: TGCGCCAGCAGCCAAGGGATAGAGAGCAATCAGCCCCAGCATTTT.

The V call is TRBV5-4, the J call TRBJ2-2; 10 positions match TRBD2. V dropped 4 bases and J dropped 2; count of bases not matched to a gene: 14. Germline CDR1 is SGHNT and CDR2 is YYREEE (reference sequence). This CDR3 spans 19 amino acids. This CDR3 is CASSTSPSGGASNTGELFF. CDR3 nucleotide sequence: TGTGCCAGCAGCACCAGCCCTAGCGGGGGTGCCAGTAACACCGGGGAGCTGTTTTTT.

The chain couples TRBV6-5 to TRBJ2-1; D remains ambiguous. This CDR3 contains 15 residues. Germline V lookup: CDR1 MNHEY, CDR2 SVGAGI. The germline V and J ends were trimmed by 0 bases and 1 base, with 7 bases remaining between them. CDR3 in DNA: TGTGCCAGCAGTTACTCGATTAGATCCTACAATGAGCAGTTCTTC. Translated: CASSYSIRSYNEQFF.

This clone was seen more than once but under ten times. The CDR3: CASSYRQGAGNTIYF. The CDR3 bases are TGTGCCAGCAGTTACCGGCAGGGGGCTGGAAACACCATATATTTT. This chain joins TRBV6-5 and TRBJ1-3; 7 bases line up with TRBD1. This CDR3 region has 15 residues. Looked up from germline, CDR1 is MNHEY and CDR2 is SVGAGI. Trimming took 2 bases from V and 2 from J; bases not matched to a gene: 3.

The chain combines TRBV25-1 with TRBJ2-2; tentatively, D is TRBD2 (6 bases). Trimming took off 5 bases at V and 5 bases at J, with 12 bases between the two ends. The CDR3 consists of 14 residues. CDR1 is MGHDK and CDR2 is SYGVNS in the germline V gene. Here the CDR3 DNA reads TGTGCCAGCAGTAGCCGGGGGAAGACCGGGGAGCTGTTTTTT. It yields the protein CASSSRGKTGELFF.

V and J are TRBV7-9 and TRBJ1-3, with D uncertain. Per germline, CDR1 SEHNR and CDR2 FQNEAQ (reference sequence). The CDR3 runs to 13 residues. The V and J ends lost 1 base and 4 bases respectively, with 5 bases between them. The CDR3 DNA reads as TGTGCCAGCAGCTTAGGGTTGGGAAACACCATATATTTT. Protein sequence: CASSLGLGNTIYF.

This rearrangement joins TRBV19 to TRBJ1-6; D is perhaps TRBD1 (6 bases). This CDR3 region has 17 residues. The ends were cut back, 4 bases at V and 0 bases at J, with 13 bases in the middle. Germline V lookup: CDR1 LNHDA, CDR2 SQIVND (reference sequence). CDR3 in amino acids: CASSKRTESSYNSPLHF. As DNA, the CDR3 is TGTGCCAGTAGTAAGCGGACAGAAAGCTCCTATAATTCACCCCTCCACTTT.